The 11 T cell receptor beta chains listed next were all sequenced from one sample in a study of T cells in Graves' hyperthyroidism and ophthalmopathy. TCR beta CDR3 regions were amplified from RNA. The HTBI primer set served for first-round RT-PCR of the TCR CDR3. TCRdb used MiXCR to reprocess the multiplex PCR reads, holding one entry per CDR3 protein. The data hold about 560,000 distinct CDR3 sequences, with 16% observed a single time. Sequences were obtained from blood. All receptors derive from a woman younger than 35 with Graves' hyperthyroidism.

A few counts support this clonotype. The rearrangement joins TRBV19 to TRBJ2-1; 9 bases agree with TRBD2. The CDR3 totals 13 residues. V trimming: 7 bases; J trimming: 8 bases; junction bases outside the gene matches: 6. The germline CDR1 and CDR2 sequences are LNHDA and SQIVND (reference sequence). The CDR3 region is CASNPGLAYEQFF. CDR3 nucleotides: TGTGCCAGTAACCCGGGACTAGCATATGAGCAGTTCTTC.

This clonotype has just one count. The V call is TRBV6-4, the J call TRBJ2-3, with D tentatively TRBD1 (5 bases). From germline, CDR1 is MRHNA and CDR2 SNTAGT. The CDR3 contains 15 residues. The V end was cut by 2 bases, the J end by 0 bases, with 9 bases between. The CDR3 nucleotides are TGTGCCAGCAGTGACGGGGCCTCTAGCACAGATACGCAGTATTTT. Its protein product is CASSDGASSTDTQYF.

This clonotype was seen ten or more times. The chain joins TRBV7-8 to TRBJ2-1; 10 positions match TRBD2. The CDR3 covers 16 residues. Germline trimming cut 1 base from V and 3 bases from J; bases unmatched to any gene: 3. Looked up from germline, CDR1 is SGHVS and CDR2 is FQNEAQ. The CDR3 coding sequence is TGTGCCAGCAGCTTAGTCGCTAGCGGGAGCTACAATGAGCAGTTCTTC. This gives the protein CASSLVASGSYNEQFF.

This clonotype was detected ten times or more. The rearrangement joins TRBV28 to TRBJ2-5, with 11 bases fitting TRBD1. The ends lost 4 bases at V and 4 bases at J; junction bases unmatched: 5. CDR3 length: 15 amino acids. Per the germline V gene, CDR1 is MDHEN and CDR2 is SYDVKM. The CDR3 DNA reads TGTGCCAGCAGTTGGACAGGGGGCGAGGGAGAGACCCAGTACTTC. This encodes CASSWTGGEGETQYF.

This clonotype was detected ten times or more. This rearrangement joins TRBV3-1 to TRBJ2-7; D is ambiguous. V lost 3 bases to trimming and J lost 2 bases, with 11 bases between them. CDR3 size: 14 residues. Looked up from germline, CDR1 is LGHDT and CDR2 is YNNKEL (reference sequence). CDR3: CASSQRQAAYEQYF. DNA for the CDR3: TGTGCCAGCAGCCAGAGGCAGGCCGCCTACGAGCAGTACTTC.

Ten or more counts support this clonotype. The V call is TRBV9, the J call TRBJ2-5; a possible D gene is TRBD1 (6 bases). The V gene lost 1 base and the J gene lost 2 bases, with 15 bases spanning the gap. Germline CDR1 reads SGDLS; CDR2 reads YYNGEE. This CDR3 contains 16 residues. CDR3: CASSVLGQGWQETQYF. CDR3 sequence (DNA): TGTGCCAGCAGCGTATTAGGGCAGGGGTGGCAAGAGACCCAGTACTTC. The full variable domain, its missing parts supplied by reference TRBV9 and TRBJ2-5, is DSGVTQTPKHLITATGQRVTLRCSPRSGDLSVYWYQQSLDQGLQFLIQYYNGEERAKGNILERFSAQQFPDLHSELNLSSLELGDSALYFCASSVLGQGWQETQYFGPGTRLLVL.

A note on this clonotype: A read error may explain this, as a much larger clone is one base away. This chain uses TRBV3-1 with TRBJ2-5, with 11 bases identical to TRBD2. This CDR3 contains 15 residues. CDR1 is LGHDT, CDR2 YNNKEL, per germline (reference sequence). The CDR3 is CASSLTSGDQETRYF. The CDR3 DNA reads as TGTGCCAGCAGCCTGACTAGCGGGGACCAAGAGACCCGGTACTTC.

In this sample, this clonotype turned up many times. The rearrangement uses TRBV18 and TRBJ1-2, with D possibly TRBD1 on 5 matching bases. Trimming left V 2 bases short and J 0 bases short, with 13 bases between. Per the germline V gene, CDR1 is KGHSH and CDR2 is LQKENI. The CDR3 runs to 16 residues. CDR3 coding DNA: TGTGCCAGCTCACCAGACAGACCGTTGGCTAACTATGGCTACACCTTC. Translated: CASSPDRPLANYGYTF.

Of note for this clonotype: At one of its ends the junction is not consistent with the germline gene, which may arise from a read error. V gene TRBV2 combines with J gene TRBJ2-3, with D unclear. Per germline, CDR1 SNHLY and CDR2 FYNNEI. The length of the CDR3 is 14 residues. The CDR3 bases are TGCGCCAGCAGTGGATTCCCTGATTGGTACACGCAGTATTTT. Protein product: CASSGFPDWYTQYF.

The V gene is TRBV9, the J gene TRBJ1-2, with TRBD1 matching 7 bases. With V trimmed by 3 bases and J by 4 bases, 9 bases remained unmatched. Per the germline V gene, CDR1 is SGDLS and CDR2 is YYNGEE. The CDR3 runs to 15 residues. This CDR3 reads CASSAQGLGAYGYTF. The CDR3 DNA is TGTGCCAGCAGCGCACAGGGGTTGGGGGCCTATGGCTACACCTTC. The entire variable domain, with the rest obtained from reference TRBV9 and TRBJ1-2, is as follows: DSGVTQTPKHLITATGQRVTLRCSPRSGDLSVYWYQQSLDQGLQFLIQYYNGEERAKGNILERFSAQQFPDLHSELNLSSLELGDSALYFCASSAQGLGAYGYTFGSGTRLTVV.

The chain is built from TRBV20-1 and TRBJ2-2; D remains ambiguous. The CDR3 has 15 residues. The V gene's germline CDR1 is DFQATT and CDR2 SNEGSKA (reference sequence). The V end was cut by 0 bases, the J end by 2 bases, with 10 bases between. For the CDR3, the DNA is TGCAGTGCTAGAGATTATAGGATAAACACCGGGGAGCTGTTTTTT. This encodes CSARDYRINTGELFF.